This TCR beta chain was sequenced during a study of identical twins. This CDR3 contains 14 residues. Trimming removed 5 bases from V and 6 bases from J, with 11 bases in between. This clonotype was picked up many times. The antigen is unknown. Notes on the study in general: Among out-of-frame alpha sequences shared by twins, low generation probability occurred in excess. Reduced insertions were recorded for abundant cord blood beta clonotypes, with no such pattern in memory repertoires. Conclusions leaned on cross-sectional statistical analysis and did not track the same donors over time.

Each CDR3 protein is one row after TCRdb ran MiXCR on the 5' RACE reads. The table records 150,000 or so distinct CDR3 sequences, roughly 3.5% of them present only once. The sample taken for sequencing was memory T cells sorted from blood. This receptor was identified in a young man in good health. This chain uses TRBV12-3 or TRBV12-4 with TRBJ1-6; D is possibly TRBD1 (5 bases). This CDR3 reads CASSRRQINSPLHF. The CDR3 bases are TGTGCCAGCAGTCGCCGACAGATTAATTCACCCCTCCACTTT.